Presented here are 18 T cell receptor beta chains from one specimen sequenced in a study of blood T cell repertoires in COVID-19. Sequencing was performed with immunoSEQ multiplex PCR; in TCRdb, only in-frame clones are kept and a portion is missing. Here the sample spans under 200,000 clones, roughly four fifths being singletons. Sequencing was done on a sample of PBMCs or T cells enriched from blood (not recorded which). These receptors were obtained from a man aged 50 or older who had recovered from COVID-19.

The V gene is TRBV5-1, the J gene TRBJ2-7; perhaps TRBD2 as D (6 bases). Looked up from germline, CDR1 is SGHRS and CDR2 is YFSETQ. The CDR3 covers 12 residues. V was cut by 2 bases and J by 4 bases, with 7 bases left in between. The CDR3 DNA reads TGCGCCAGCAGCTTCCGGGGGTACGAGCAGTACTTC. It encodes CASSFRGYEQYF.

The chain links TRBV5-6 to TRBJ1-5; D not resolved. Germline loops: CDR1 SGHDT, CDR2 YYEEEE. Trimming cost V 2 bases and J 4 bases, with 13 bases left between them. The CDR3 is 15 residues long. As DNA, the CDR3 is TGTGCCAGCAGCTTAGCTGCAGGTGGTAATCAGCCCCAGCATTTT. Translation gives CASSLAAGGNQPQHF.

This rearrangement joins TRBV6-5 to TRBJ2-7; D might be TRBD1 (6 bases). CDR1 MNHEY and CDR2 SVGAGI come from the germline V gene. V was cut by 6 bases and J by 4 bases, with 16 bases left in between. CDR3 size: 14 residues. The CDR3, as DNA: TGTGCCAGCAGCCCCGTGGGGGCCGCATACGAGCAGTACTTC. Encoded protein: CASSPVGAAYEQYF.

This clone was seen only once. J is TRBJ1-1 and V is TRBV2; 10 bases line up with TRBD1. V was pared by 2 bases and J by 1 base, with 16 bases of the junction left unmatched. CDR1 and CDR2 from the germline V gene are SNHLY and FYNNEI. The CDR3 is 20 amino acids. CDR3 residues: CASSEPAGDRGVLGNTEAFF. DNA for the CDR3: TGTGCCAGCAGTGAACCGGCCGGGGACAGGGGAGTCTTGGGGAACACTGAAGCTTTCTTT.

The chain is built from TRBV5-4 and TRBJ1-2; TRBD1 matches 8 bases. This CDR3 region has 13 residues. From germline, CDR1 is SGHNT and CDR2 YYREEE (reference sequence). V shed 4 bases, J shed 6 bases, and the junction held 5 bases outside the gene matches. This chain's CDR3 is CASSDGQGNGYTF. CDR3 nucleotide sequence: TGTGCCAGCAGCGACGGACAGGGCAATGGCTACACCTTC.

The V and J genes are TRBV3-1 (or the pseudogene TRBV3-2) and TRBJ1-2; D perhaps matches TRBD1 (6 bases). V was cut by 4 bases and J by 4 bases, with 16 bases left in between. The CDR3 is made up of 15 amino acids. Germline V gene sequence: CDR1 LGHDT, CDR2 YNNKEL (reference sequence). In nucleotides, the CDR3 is TGTGCCAGCAGCCCCGGGGAGGGGGGAGCCTATGGCTACACCTTC. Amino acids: CASSPGEGGAYGYTF.

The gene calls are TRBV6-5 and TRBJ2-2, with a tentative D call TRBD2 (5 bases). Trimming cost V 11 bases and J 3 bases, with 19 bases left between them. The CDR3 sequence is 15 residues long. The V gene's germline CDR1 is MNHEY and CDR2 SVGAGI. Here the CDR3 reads CAGKISGFDTGELFF. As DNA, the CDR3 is TGTGCCGGAAAAATATCGGGGTTCGACACCGGGGAGCTGTTTTTT.

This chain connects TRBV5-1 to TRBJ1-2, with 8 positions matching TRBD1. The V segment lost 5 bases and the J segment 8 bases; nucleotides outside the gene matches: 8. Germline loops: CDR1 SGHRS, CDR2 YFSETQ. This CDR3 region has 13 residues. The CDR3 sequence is CASSPRDRLGYTF. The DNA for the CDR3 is TGCGCCAGCAGTCCCCGGGACAGGCTAGGCTACACCTTC.

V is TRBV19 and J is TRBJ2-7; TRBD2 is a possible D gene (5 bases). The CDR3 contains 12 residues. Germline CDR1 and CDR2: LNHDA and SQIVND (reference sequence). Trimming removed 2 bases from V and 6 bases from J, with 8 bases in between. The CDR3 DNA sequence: TGTGCCAGTAGTATATATGCGGGCGAGCAGTACTTC. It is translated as CASSIYAGEQYF.

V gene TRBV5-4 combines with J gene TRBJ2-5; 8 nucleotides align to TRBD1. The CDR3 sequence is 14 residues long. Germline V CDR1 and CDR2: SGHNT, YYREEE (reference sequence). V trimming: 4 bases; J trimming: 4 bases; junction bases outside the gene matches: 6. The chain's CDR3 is CASSPGQGRETQYF. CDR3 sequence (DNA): TGTGCCAGCAGCCCCGGACAGGGAAGAGAGACCCAGTACTTC.

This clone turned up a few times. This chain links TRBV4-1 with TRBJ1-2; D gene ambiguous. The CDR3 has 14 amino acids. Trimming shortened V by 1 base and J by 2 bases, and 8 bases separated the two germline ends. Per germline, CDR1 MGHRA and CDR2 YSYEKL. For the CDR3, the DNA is TGCGCCAGCAGCCAAGGTCCGGAGAACTATGGCTACACCTTC. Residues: CASSQGPENYGYTF.

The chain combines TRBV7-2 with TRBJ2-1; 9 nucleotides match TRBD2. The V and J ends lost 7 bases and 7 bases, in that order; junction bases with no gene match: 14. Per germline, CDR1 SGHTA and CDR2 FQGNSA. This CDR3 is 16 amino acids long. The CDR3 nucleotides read TGTGCCAGCACCCCGGCTGGCGGGGGGGCCAGGAATGAGCAGTTCTTC. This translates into CASTPAGGGARNEQFF. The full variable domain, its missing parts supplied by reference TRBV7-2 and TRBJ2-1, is GAGVSQSPSNKVTEKGKDVELRCDPISGHTALYWYRQSLGQGLEFLIYFQGNSAPDKSGLPSDRFSAERTGGSVSTLTIQRTQQEDSAVYLCASTPAGGGARNEQFFGPGTRLTVL.

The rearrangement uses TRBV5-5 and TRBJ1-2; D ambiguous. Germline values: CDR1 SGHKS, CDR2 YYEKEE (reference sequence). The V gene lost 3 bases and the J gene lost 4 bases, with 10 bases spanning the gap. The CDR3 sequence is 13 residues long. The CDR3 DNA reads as TGTGCCAGCAGCTCGAGTGGAGTCTATGGCTACACCTTC. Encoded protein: CASSSSGVYGYTF.

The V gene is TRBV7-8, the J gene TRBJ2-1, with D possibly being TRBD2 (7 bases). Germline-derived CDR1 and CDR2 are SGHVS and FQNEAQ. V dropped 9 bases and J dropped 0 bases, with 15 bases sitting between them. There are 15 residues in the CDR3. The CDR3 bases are TGTGCCAGTCAAAGGGGGACTAACTCCTACAATGAGCAGTTCTTC. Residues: CASQRGTNSYNEQFF.

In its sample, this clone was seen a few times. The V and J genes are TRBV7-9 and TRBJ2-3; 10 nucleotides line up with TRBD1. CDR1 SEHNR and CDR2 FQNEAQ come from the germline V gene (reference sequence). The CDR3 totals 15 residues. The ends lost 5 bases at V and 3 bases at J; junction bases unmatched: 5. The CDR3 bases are TGTGCCAGCAGCCCTGGGGGACAGGGGACAGATACGCAGTATTTT. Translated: CASSPGGQGTDTQYF.

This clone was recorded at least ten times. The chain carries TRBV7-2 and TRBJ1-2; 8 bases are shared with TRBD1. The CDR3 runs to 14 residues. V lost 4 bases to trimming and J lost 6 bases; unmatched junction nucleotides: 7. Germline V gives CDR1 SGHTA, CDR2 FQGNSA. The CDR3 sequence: CASSWDRSWDGYTF. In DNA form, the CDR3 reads TGTGCCAGCAGCTGGGACAGGTCCTGGGATGGCTACACCTTC.

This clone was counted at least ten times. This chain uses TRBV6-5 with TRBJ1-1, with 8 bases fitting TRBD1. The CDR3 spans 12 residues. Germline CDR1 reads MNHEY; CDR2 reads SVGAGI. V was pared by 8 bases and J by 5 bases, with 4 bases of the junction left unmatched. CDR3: CASGQGLTEAFF. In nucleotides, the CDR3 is TGTGCCAGCGGACAGGGTTTGACTGAAGCTTTCTTT.

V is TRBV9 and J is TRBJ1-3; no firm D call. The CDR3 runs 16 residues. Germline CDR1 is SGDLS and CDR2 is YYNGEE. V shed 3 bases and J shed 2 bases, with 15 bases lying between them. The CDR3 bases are TGTGCCAGCAGCGCCCCAGGAGGTAGAACTGGAAACACCATATATTTT. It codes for CASSAPGGRTGNTIYF.